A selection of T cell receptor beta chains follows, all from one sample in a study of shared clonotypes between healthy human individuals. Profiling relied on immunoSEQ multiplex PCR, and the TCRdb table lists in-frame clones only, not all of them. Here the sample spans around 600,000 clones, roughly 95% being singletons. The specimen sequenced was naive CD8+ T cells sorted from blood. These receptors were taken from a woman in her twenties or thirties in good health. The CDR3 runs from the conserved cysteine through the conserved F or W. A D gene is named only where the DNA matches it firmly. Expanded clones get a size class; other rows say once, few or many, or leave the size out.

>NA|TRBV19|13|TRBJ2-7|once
TGTGCCAGTATGGCAGGAGACCGCTACGAGCAGTACTTC
CASMAGDRYEQYF
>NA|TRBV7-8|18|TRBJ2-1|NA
TGTGCCAGCAGCTTAGTAGACTACCGAAGTAGCTCCTACAATGAGCAGTTCTTC
CASSLVDYRSSSYNEQFF
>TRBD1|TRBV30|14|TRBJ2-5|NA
TGTGCCTGGAGTAAAGGACAGGGGGTTGAGACCCAGTACTTC
CAWSKGQGVETQYF
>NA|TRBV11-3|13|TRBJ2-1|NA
TGTGCCAGCAGCTTAGATTACTACAATGAGCAGTTCTTC
CASSLDYYNEQFF
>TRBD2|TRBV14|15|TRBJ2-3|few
TGTGCCAGCAGCAACAGACTAGCGGGAGAGGATACGCAGTATTTT
CASSNRLAGEDTQYF
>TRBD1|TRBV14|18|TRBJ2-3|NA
TGTGCCAGCAGCCAAACCCGGGACAGGGTAAAAGGTTCGGATACGCAGTATTTT
CASSQTRDRVKGSDTQYF
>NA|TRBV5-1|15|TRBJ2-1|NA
TGCGCCAGCAGCTTAGAGTTCCCCCCAGGGAATGAGCAGTTCTTC
CASSLEFPPGNEQFF
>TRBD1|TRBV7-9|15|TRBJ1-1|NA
TGTGCCAGCAGCCCAACGACAGGGTTGAACACTGAAGCTTTCTTT
CASSPTTGLNTEAFF
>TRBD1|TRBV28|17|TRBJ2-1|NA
TGTGCCAGCAGTCCGAGCCTCTTCGGGACAGGAGGCCGGGGGCAGTTCTTC
CASSPSLFGTGGRGQFF
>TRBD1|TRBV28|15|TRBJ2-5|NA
TGTGCCAGCAGTTCAGGACAGGGATTGATGGAGACCCAGTACTTC
CASSSGQGLMETQYF
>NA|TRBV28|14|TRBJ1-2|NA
TGTGCCAGCAGCTCGACCGGGGCCCGGACGAGTCACACCTTC
CASSSTGARTSHTF